A single sample gave rise to the 30 T cell receptor beta chains below, sequenced in a study of long-term antiretroviral therapy in people with HIV. Assay version v3.0 of immunoSEQ was used, and it was run at survey level. Sequenced by immunoSEQ multiplex PCR; TCRdb stores in-frame clones only, minus some. This sample carries some 19,000 clones, approximately 84% of them seen once, and the ten largest clones take roughly 7.3%. The sequenced sample was unsorted PBMCs, obtained 0.9 years after starting antiretroviral therapy. These receptor sequences come from a man aged 18-30 years with HIV.

The V gene is TRBV7-8, the J gene TRBJ2-1; the D gene could be TRBD1 or TRBD2 (6 bases each). The CDR3 runs to 15 residues. CDR1 is SGHVS and CDR2 is FQNEAQ in the germline V gene. V was shortened by 4 bases and J by 0 bases, with 10 bases between the two germline ends. The CDR3 sequence: CASSSRGLSYNEQFF. Here the CDR3 DNA reads TGTGCCAGCAGCTCCCGGGGGCTCTCCTACAATGAGCAGTTCTTC.

The chain carries TRBV28 and TRBJ1-5, with 10 bases fitting TRBD1. Germline V CDR1 and CDR2: MDHEN, SYDVKM. J gave up 2 bases and V 10 bases, and 8 bases lay outside the gene matches. The CDR3 runs 15 residues. CDR3 in amino acids: CATNPGTGGNQPQHF. The CDR3 nucleotides read TGTGCCACCAACCCCGGGACAGGGGGCAATCAGCCCCAGCATTTT. Combining the CDR3 with reference TRBV28 and TRBJ1-5 gives the whole variable domain DVKVTQSSRYLVKRTGEKVFLECVQDMDHENMFWYRQDPGLGLRLIYFSYDVKMKEKGDIPEGYSVSREKKERFSLILESASTNQTSMYLCATNPGTGGNQPQHFGDGTRLSIL.

This chain uses TRBV29-1 with TRBJ1-1; 8 bases align to TRBD1. The CDR3 contains 17 residues. The V gene's germline CDR1 is SQVTM and CDR2 ANQGSEA. V lost 5 bases, J lost 0 bases, and 14 bases stayed unmatched. CDR3 sequence reads: CSVFYLGGTGMNTEAFF. CDR3 sequence (DNA): TGCAGCGTTTTTTACCTCGGGGGGACAGGAATGAACACTGAAGCTTTCTTT.

This chain links TRBV10-1 with TRBJ2-1; 9 positions agree with TRBD2. The V segment lost 0 bases and the J segment 13 bases; nucleotides outside the gene matches: 4. The germline gives CDR1 WNHNN, CDR2 SYGVQD (reference sequence). The CDR3 loop spans 13 amino acids. CDR3 sequence: CASSESAGGHQFF. The CDR3 coding sequence is TGCGCCAGCAGTGAGTCGGCGGGGGGGCATCAGTTCTTC.

This chain joins TRBV6-5 and TRBJ2-5; 14 bases are shared with TRBD2. V was pared by 6 bases and J by 5 bases, with 5 bases of the junction left unmatched. Germline CDR1 MNHEY, CDR2 SVGAGI. The CDR3 covers 15 residues. The CDR3 protein is CASRVGLAGVETQYF. In DNA, the CDR3 is TGTGCCAGCAGAGTGGGACTAGCGGGGGTTGAGACCCAGTACTTC.

DNA of the CDR3: TGTGCCAGCAGCTTGTCTAACCAAGAGACCCAGTACTTC. Amino acids: CASSLSNQETQYF. The chain combines TRBV5-4 with TRBJ2-5, with D hard to call. The CDR3 spans 13 residues. CDR1 and CDR2 from the germline V gene are SGHNT and YYREEE (reference sequence). Deletions cut 1 base from V and 0 bases from J, with 4 bases between.

The chain links TRBV9 to TRBJ2-7; 9 bases agree with TRBD1. Germline values: CDR1 SGDLS, CDR2 YYNGEE. This CDR3 has 15 residues. The junction had 4 bases not matched to a gene; V was cut back by 0 bases and J by 3 bases. The CDR3 sequence: CASSVVGTGFYEQYF. CDR3 sequence (DNA): TGTGCCAGCAGCGTAGTCGGGACAGGGTTCTACGAGCAGTACTTC.

V usage is TRBV9 and J usage is TRBJ2-2; perhaps TRBD1 as D (5 bases). The CDR3 sequence is 15 residues long. Germline assignment: CDR1 SGDLS and CDR2 YYNGEE. Between the trimmed V and J ends, which lost 0 bases and 1 base, there was a span of 7 bases. In nucleotides, the CDR3 is TGTGCCAGCAGCGTAGGAGACAGGAACACCGGGGAGCTGTTTTTT. Encoded protein: CASSVGDRNTGELFF.

The CDR3 sequence: CASSWGGANTGELFF. The DNA for the CDR3 is TGTGCCAGCAGTTGGGGGGGGGCGAACACCGGGGAGCTGTTTTTT. The chain uses TRBV27 and TRBJ2-2, with 7 nucleotides matching TRBD2. Losses at the gene ends were 4 bases for V and 0 bases for J; bases not matched to a gene: 2. This CDR3 has 15 amino acids. Germline-derived CDR1 and CDR2 are MNHEY and SMNVEV (reference sequence).

The V and J genes are TRBV19 and TRBJ2-1; D unresolved. CDR1 and CDR2 (germline): LNHDA, SQIVND (reference sequence). The CDR3 is 13 residues long. Trimming removed 1 base from V and 2 bases from J, with 3 bases in between. The CDR3 coding sequence is TGTGCCAGTAGTATAGTAACCTACAATGAGCAGTTCTTC. It is translated as CASSIVTYNEQFF.

This rearrangement joins TRBV10-3 to TRBJ1-1; D is possibly TRBD1 (6 bases). The ends were cut back, 3 bases at V and 0 bases at J, with 14 bases in the middle. This CDR3 comprises 16 residues. The V gene's germline CDR1 is ENHRY and CDR2 SYGVKD. CDR3 in amino acids: CAISDPRQAMNTEAFF. The CDR3 nucleotides are TGTGCCATCAGTGACCCGAGACAGGCCATGAACACTGAAGCTTTCTTT.

The count of this clone is one. This rearrangement joins TRBV4-1 to TRBJ1-2, with TRBD1 identical over 8 bases. J was trimmed by 5 bases and V by 1 base; bases with no gene match: 6. The CDR3 sequence is 15 residues long. CDR1 and CDR2 from the germline V gene are MGHRA and YSYEKL. The CDR3 sequence is CASSQVTGQGYGYTF. CDR3 bases: TGCGCCAGCAGCCAAGTTACTGGACAGGGTTATGGCTACACCTTC.

Sample share makes this clone large (0.1 to 1%). V gene TRBV7-9 combines with J gene TRBJ2-7; D may be TRBD1 (6 bases). In germline, CDR1 is SEHNR, CDR2 FQNEAQ (reference sequence). CDR3 length equals 14 residues. V was trimmed by 5 bases and J by 0 bases, leaving 11 bases between them. In DNA form, the CDR3 reads TGTGCCAGCAGCCCTCCGACAGGCTCCTACGAGCAGTACTTC. Encoded protein: CASSPPTGSYEQYF.

V is TRBV13 and J is TRBJ1-6, with TRBD1 as a possible D gene (6 bases). The CDR3 contains 18 residues. V was shortened by 5 bases and J by 2 bases, with 19 bases between the two germline ends. Germline CDR1 and CDR2: PRHDT and FYEKMQ (reference sequence). The CDR3 region is CASSAPSQGHPYNSPLHF. CDR3 DNA: TGTGCCAGCAGCGCTCCATCTCAGGGGCACCCCTATAATTCACCCCTCCACTTT.

This clone was seen a few times. This chain joins TRBV5-4 and TRBJ2-7, with a possible D match to TRBD1 (5 bases). V gave up 1 base and J gave up 2 bases, with 7 bases separating them. This CDR3 comprises 13 residues. Germline CDR1 SGHNT, CDR2 YYREEE (reference sequence). The CDR3 region is CASSLNRPYEQYV. For the CDR3, the DNA is TGTGCCAGCAGCTTGAACAGGCCCTACGAGCAGTACGTC.

The rearrangement links TRBV7-6 to TRBJ1-4, with D hard to call. Trimming cost V 5 bases and J 6 bases, with 16 bases left between them. The length of the CDR3 is 15 residues. Germline V CDR1 and CDR2: SGHVS, FNYEAQ. As DNA, the CDR3 is TGTGCCAGCAGCCAGAACGTAGGTCGTGATGAAAAACTGTTTTTT. Its translation is CASSQNVGRDEKLFF.

The rearrangement uses TRBV11-2 and TRBJ2-5; 7 bases fit TRBD1. The trim removed 4 bases at V and 1 base at J, leaving 3 bases unmatched. This CDR3 spans 14 amino acids. The germline CDR1 and CDR2 sequences are SGHAT and FQNNGV. CDR3 protein: CASSSGQPQETQYF. The CDR3 DNA reads as TGTGCCAGCAGCTCGGGACAGCCCCAAGAGACCCAGTACTTC. Full variable domain (missing parts from reference TRBV11-2 and TRBJ2-5): EAGVAQSPRYKIIEKRQSVAFWCNPISGHATLYWYQQILGQGPKLLIQFQNNGVVDDSQLPKDRFSAERLKGVDSTLKIQPAKLEDSAVYLCASSSGQPQETQYFGPGTRLLVL.

The rearrangement joins TRBV28 to TRBJ1-2; D perhaps matches TRBD1 (5 bases). Germline assignment: CDR1 MDHEN and CDR2 SYDVKM. The CDR3 runs 15 residues. The V gene lost 4 bases and the J gene lost 6 bases, with 18 bases spanning the gap. The CDR3 protein is CASSSFGGPSDGYTF. Written as DNA, the CDR3 is TGTGCCAGCAGTTCCTTCGGGGGTCCCTCGGATGGCTACACCTTC.

The V gene is TRBV5-4, the J gene TRBJ2-1; 7 bases agree with TRBD1. Unmatched junction bases numbered 5, after V lost 2 bases and J lost 3 bases. Germline values: CDR1 SGHNT, CDR2 YYREEE (reference sequence). The CDR3 consists of 15 residues. Here the CDR3 reads CASSFDRADYNEQFF. Here the CDR3 DNA reads TGTGCCAGCAGCTTCGACAGGGCGGACTACAATGAGCAGTTCTTC.

The rearrangement links TRBV19 to TRBJ1-1; D is unclear. The ends were cut back, 6 bases at V and 4 bases at J, with 15 bases in the middle. The CDR3 sequence is 14 residues long. The germline CDR1 and CDR2 sequences are LNHDA and SQIVND (reference sequence). CDR3 protein: CASSYSWEGTEAFF. The CDR3 DNA reads as TGTGCCAGTAGCTACTCCTGGGAGGGCACTGAAGCTTTCTTT.

The chain uses TRBV2 and TRBJ1-5, with D possibly TRBD1 on 5 matching bases. Trimming left V 4 bases short and J 5 bases short, with 12 bases between. This CDR3 is built from 14 residues. Germline CDR1 reads SNHLY; CDR2 reads FYNNEI. The CDR3 spells CASSGDRRDQPQHF. In DNA, the CDR3 is TGTGCCAGCAGTGGAGACAGAAGGGATCAGCCCCAGCATTTT.

V usage is TRBV6-5 and J usage is TRBJ2-1; the D is unclear. This CDR3 has 12 amino acids. The V gene lost 5 bases and the J gene lost 8 bases, with 10 bases spanning the gap. Germline-derived CDR1 and CDR2 are MNHEY and SVGAGI. The CDR3 here is CASSPYGYEQFF. CDR3 DNA: TGTGCCAGCAGTCCTTACGGCTATGAGCAGTTCTTC.

The rearrangement links TRBV5-4 to TRBJ1-5; 8 bases are shared with TRBD1. The CDR3 is 18 amino acids. Germline CDR1 and CDR2: SGHNT and YYREEE (reference sequence). Trimming at V came to 10 bases and at J to 0 bases, leaving 18 bases not matched to a gene. DNA for the CDR3: TGTGCCGAGCCCCTGACAGGGGTTGAGGCGAATAGCAATCAGCCCCAGCATTTT. This gives the protein CAEPLTGVEANSNQPQHF.

This rearrangement joins TRBV9 to TRBJ2-7; tentatively, D is TRBD2 (5 bases). The germline V gene has CDR1 SGDLS and CDR2 YYNGEE. This CDR3 region has 14 residues. V was clipped by 4 bases and J by 1 base, with 12 bases between them. The CDR3 DNA is TGTGCCAGCAGCCTCAGAGCGGCATCCTACGAGCAGTACTTC. Amino acid sequence: CASSLRAASYEQYF.

The chain uses TRBV25-1 and TRBJ2-7, with TRBD1 matching 9 bases. V gave up 3 bases and J gave up 3 bases; unmatched junction bases: 3. In germline, CDR1 is MGHDK, CDR2 SYGVNS. CDR3 size: 14 residues. In DNA, the CDR3 is TGTGCCAGCAGTGAGGGGGACAGGGTCTACGAGCAGTACTTC. Amino acid sequence: CASSEGDRVYEQYF.

The chain recombines TRBV27 with TRBJ2-3; 10 nucleotides align to TRBD2. The junction had 2 bases not matched to a gene; V was cut back by 2 bases and J by 0 bases. The CDR3 is made up of 16 amino acids. CDR1 and CDR2 (germline): MNHEY, SMNVEV (reference sequence). CDR3: CASSLTSGASTDTQYF. The CDR3 nucleotides are TGTGCCAGCAGTTTAACTAGCGGGGCTAGCACAGATACGCAGTATTTT.

This clone was seen just once. V usage is TRBV9 and J usage is TRBJ1-1; 10 bases agree with TRBD1. The germline V gene has CDR1 SGDLS and CDR2 YYNGEE. The junction had 9 bases not matched to a gene; V was cut back by 4 bases and J by 12 bases. This CDR3 spans 13 amino acids. CDR3 sequence: CASSSTGTGASFF. The CDR3 region has the DNA TGTGCCAGCAGCTCAACCGGGACAGGGGCCTCTTTCTTT.

The rearrangement uses TRBV25-1 and TRBJ2-3, with 11 bases lining up with TRBD2. V was pared by 3 bases and J by 6 bases, with 8 bases of the junction left unmatched. Germline assignment: CDR1 MGHDK and CDR2 SYGVNS. The CDR3 covers 16 residues. CDR3 loop: CASSDTSGGSRDTQYF. In DNA form, the CDR3 reads TGTGCCAGCAGTGACACTAGCGGGGGAAGTAGGGATACGCAGTATTTT.

The rearrangement links TRBV27 to TRBJ1-1, with 10 bases lining up with TRBD1. The V gene end was trimmed by 4 bases and the J gene end by 5 bases; junction bases not matched to a gene: 4. Looked up from germline, CDR1 is MNHEY and CDR2 is SMNVEV (reference sequence). CDR3 length equals 14 residues. In DNA form, the CDR3 reads TGTGCCAGCAGTTCACGGACAGGGGGAACTGAAGCTTTCTTT. Its translation is CASSSRTGGTEAFF.

This clone was seen only a few times. The chain recombines TRBV28 with TRBJ1-3; unclear D gene. Trimming took 2 bases from V and 4 from J, leaving 12 bases between them. This CDR3 is 15 amino acids long. Germline lookup yields CDR1 MDHEN and CDR2 SYDVKM. This chain's CDR3 is CASSLTSAAGNTIYF. For the CDR3, the DNA is TGTGCCAGCAGTTTAACTTCGGCGGCCGGAAACACCATATATTTT.